The clone carrying this T cell receptor (beta chain) was seen repeatedly, ten times or more. TCRdb passed the 5' RACE reads through MiXCR, listing each CDR3 protein once. The repertoire holds around 130,000 distinct CDR3 sequences, with approximately 3.2% as singletons. This sample stems from a study of neurological immune-mediated disorders. As for the study in general: Of the approximately 34 patients who had multiple sclerosis, roughly 30 had the relapsing-remitting form and 3 had the secondary progressive form.

This CDR3 spans 16 amino acids. V lost 3 bases and J 0 bases, leaving 13 bases between the germline ends. From germline, CDR1 is SGHRS and CDR2 YFSETQ. The rearrangement joins TRBV5-1 to TRBJ2-1; D is perhaps TRBD2 (5 bases). Sequencing was done on a sample of PBMCs. The source of this sequence is a woman in her 30s with multiple sclerosis. CDR3 residues: CASSWEATSSYNEQFF. CDR3 DNA: TGCGCCAGCAGCTGGGAAGCTACTAGCTCCTACAATGAGCAGTTCTTC.